This T cell receptor beta chain was retrieved from a study of cytomegalovirus exposure and HLA in healthy donors (dated by TCRdb to the late 2010s). As for the study more broadly: An earlier analysis of some 600 of the donors reported 276 Gb of sequence data and around 110 million unique TCR beta sequences obtained from about 200 million T cells. Roughly 290 gigabases of sequencing data and 70 million to 100 million unique TCR sequences made up an early release that covered approximately 620 HLA-typed donors. The genetic ancestry cluster associated with self-reported Caucasian donors included 70% to 85% of the roughly 380 genotyped donors. The aim of the study was to test whether cataloging public T cell receptors could identify signatures of past pathogen exposure. The study used immunosequencing to profile the T cell repertoires of approximately 640 subjects and linked those repertoires to cytomegalovirus serostatus. Besides the first cohort of roughly 700 subjects, a separate validation cohort made up of 120 different subjects was used. To predict cytomegalovirus infection status, the study combined high-throughput TCR immunosequencing, statistical association of individual TCRs with disease status, and machine learning. A later analysis re-analyzed previously published TCR beta repertoires from roughly 600 donors and added high-resolution HLA genotyping to study TCR occurrence patterns. In the later analysis, no new phenotypic data were used to find candidate immune exposures; instead, reliance was placed on TCR beta sequences and their occurrence across donors. To decide whether each TCR beta V gene segment behaved as functional or pseudogenic, an earlier analysis of approximately 590 of the donors relied on high-throughput TCR beta sequencing. Alongside the repertoire data, information on donor age, sex, ethnicity and CMV serostatus was compiled. A later genetic analysis took genome-wide SNP genotypes for about three fifths of the 666 donors and used that subset as a discovery cohort. Every repertoire in the discovery cohort had been generated on one and the same sequencing platform. Both class I and class II loci were covered by HLA typing, at four-digit resolution. The number of donors typed differed by locus, with roughly 620-640 for A, B, C, DRB1 and DQB1, 522 for DQA1, about 610 for DPA1, and under 490 for DPB1. Four to six DR-DQ haplotypes were handled as single units for association and clustering because linkage in the cohort was strong. On average, around 240,000 unique TCR beta nucleotide sequences were sequenced per donor among 398 genotyped donors of the cohort, with 15% to 20% of those sequences being non-productive. Study-wide findings and limitations: In a later analysis, most CMV-associated TCR beta chains were found to appear HLA-restricted, with HLA associations seemingly driven largely by CMV exposure. When HLA alleles, especially DR and DQ, strongly co-occurred, attributing TCR associations to individual alleles was difficult. Some IMGT-functional V segments, including TRBV6-2 and TRBV6-3, could not be told apart with the 87-base-pair reads, so those segments were excluded. Correlated functional status among segregating V segments might reflect linkage disequilibrium, but an unknown experimental factor could not be ruled out. CMV serostatus was the only immune exposure information available for the cohort. Only TCR beta chains were sequenced in this cohort, and the absence of alpha or paired-chain data limited detectable features. Roughly uniform sequencing depth across donors was assumed in presence/absence analyses, although this assumption may not hold. In a later analysis, several top co-occurrence clusters were reported to appear linked to parvovirus B19, influenza, CMV and Epstein-Barr virus. In a later analysis, TCR association rates were found to vary across HLA loci, with the most associated TCRs seen for DRB1 alleles and the fewest for HLA-C alleles. According to the authors, the approach could potentially be generalized to other disease states and immunological phenotypes. A further reported finding was that TCR beta sequences accurately predicted the HLA-A and HLA-B alleles for most subjects in the first cohort. Cytomegalovirus status was reported to be diagnosed by the classifier with high specificity and sensitivity in both the original and validation cohorts. Three of the identified cytomegalovirus-associated TCR beta chains were confirmed in vitro to be specific for cytomegalovirus antigens. The study listed 150 to 200 TCR beta chains as associated with cytomegalovirus. An earlier analysis of around 540 of the donors showed that most TCR beta V segments appeared in productive rearrangements either about 87% or about 30% of the time, which broadly matched IMGT annotations. In a later genetic analysis, a missense DCLRE1C variant was associated with V-gene and J-gene trimming of TCR beta chains, and the association was replicated in an independent cohort. Because HLA typing was unavailable for some donors at each locus, only the typed subset was used in association tests. Specific HLA alleles were associated with roughly 17,000 TCR beta sequences at a false discovery rate of 0.05 in a later analysis. Compared with equally common non-associated chains, HLA-associated TCR beta chains in a later analysis were more clonally expanded and had lower generation probabilities. Most TCR sequences were seen in very few donors, while some public TCRs were found in many individuals. In a later genetic analysis, fewer N-insertions in productive TCRs were reported among donors in an Asian-associated ancestry cluster than the 666-donor mean. Because counts were too low, around 18 rarely observed V segments, including chromosome 9 orphons, were left out of the earlier analysis of a few hundred of the donors. A cluster of highly shared sequence variants was judged likely to be a technical artifact of the sequencing pipeline.

CDR1 and CDR2 (MNHNS, SASEGT) derive from the germline V gene. Between the V and J ends, shortened by 6 bases and 0 bases respectively, the junction contains 12 bases. The CDR3 starts with the cysteine, ends with the phenylalanine, and has 15 residues. Only CDR3 DNA is held: 45 bases, read in frame from base 1. In total, 500 to 700 healthy bone marrow donors made up the cohort. At the time of sampling, all cohort members were nominally healthy, though unrecorded immune exposures were likely present. The donor was CMV seropositive and was included in the group of some 290 seropositive cohort members. Every donor gave a peripheral blood sample, and the peripheral blood mononuclear cells from that sample were used for TCR beta sequencing. Genomic DNA was extracted from the blood cell samples with the Qiagen DNeasy Blood Extraction Kit. Note on this clone: The target of this receptor is not known. No clone much larger than this one lies a single base away; base qualities are absent.

To prepare the library, the immunoSEQ multiplex PCR assay was applied. For the multiplex PCR, a mixture combining 60 forward primers for TCR Vbeta segments and 13 reverse primers for TCR Jbeta segments was used. The CDR3 region of rearranged TCR beta genes was amplified from genomic DNA with a multiplex PCR assay. Amplified TCR beta libraries were sequenced as 87-base-pair reads on the Illumina HiSeq System. The authors processed their data as follows. A later analysis counted 75 million to 100 million unique TCR beta chains across the 690 or so repertoires, and approximately 11 million of these chains were shared by at least two donors. To remove PCR and sequencing errors, raw reads were error-corrected and collapsed into unique sequences using a nearest-neighbor algorithm that merged closely related sequences. Alignment of CDR3 sequences to IMGT reference sequences was used to assign V, D and J gene segments. For a sequence to be retained, a match of at least six nucleotides to both a V gene segment and a J gene segment was required. Rearrangements were called productive when the CDR3 lacked stop codons and stayed in frame with V and J; all others were non-productive. Following IMGT convention, CDR3 was defined as the stretch from the second conserved V-encoded cysteine up to the conserved J-encoded phenylalanine. The earlier analysis of a few hundred of the donors excluded sequences that lacked an unambiguous match to a single V gene segment. An earlier analysis of a few hundred of the donors called V segments functional above 56.7% productive rearrangements and segregating when the between-donor standard deviation exceeded 5%. A statistical classification framework was developed to diagnose cytomegalovirus status using the catalog of TCR beta chain sequences. V and J gene assignment, in a later analysis, came from comparing TCR nucleotide sequences with IMGT/GENE-DB human TR gene sequences. Using the TCRdist pipeline, a later analysis assigned CDR3 sequences along with most-parsimonious VDJ recombination scenarios. A later analysis defined each TCR beta chain by its CDR3 amino acid sequence plus V-gene family, and excluded reads lacking a unique V-gene family. In a later analysis, fewer than 600 highly shared, low-generation-probability nucleotide sequences were removed to address suspected cross-contamination and a sequencing artifact. In a later analysis, a clonal expansion index for each public chain was calculated from normalized within-repertoire ranks of inferred template counts. In a later analysis, generation probabilities were computed with a VDJ recombination model fitted to out-of-frame rearrangements, and the resulting probabilities were checked against IGoR. A later analysis scored TCR-TCR, TCR-HLA and TCR-CMV co-occurrence with hypergeometric tests, applying a repertoire-size bias correction to TCR pairs. A later analysis estimated false discovery rates by permuting HLA or CMV assignments 20 times. A later analysis grouped co-occurring TCRs with DBSCAN, adding TCRdist sequence similarity when clustering within HLA-allele-positive subsets. Repertoires with fewer than 30,000 or more than 120,000 public chains, plus five repertoires with anomalous nucleotide sharing, were excluded from co-occurrence clustering. Sourced from immuneACCESS, this table was stored by TCRdb with only in-frame sequences that have V and J called. A share of the clones is absent; for the studies checked, an unresolved V gene accounts for under half, and the remainder has no known explanation. V and J calls and clone size are those listed in that table; D and trimming were worked out from the DNA. The sample table shows 130,000 to 150,000 clones, and around 80% are seen once. The ten largest clones add up to around 9.1% of the sample.

The rearranged segments are TRBV6-1 and TRBJ2-4; tentative D gene TRBD2, with 6 bases matching. The sample was PBMCs. The TCR sequence derives from a woman aged 50 to 60 in good health and CMV-seropositive. The CDR3 region: CASSGLGGAKNIQYF. The nucleotides are TGTGCCAGCAGCGGACTGGGGGGAGCCAAAAACATTCAGTACTTC.